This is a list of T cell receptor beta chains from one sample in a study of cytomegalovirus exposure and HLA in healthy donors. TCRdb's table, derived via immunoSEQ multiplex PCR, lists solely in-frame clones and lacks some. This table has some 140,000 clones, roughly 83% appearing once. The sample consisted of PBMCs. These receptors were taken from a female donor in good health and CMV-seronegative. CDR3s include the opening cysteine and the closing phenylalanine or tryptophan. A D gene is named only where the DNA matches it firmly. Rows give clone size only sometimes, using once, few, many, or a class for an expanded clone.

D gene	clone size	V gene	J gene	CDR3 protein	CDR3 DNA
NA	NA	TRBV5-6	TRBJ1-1	CASSFLGEGAEAFF	TGTGCCAGCAGCTTTCTCGGAGAAGGGGCTGAAGCTTTCTTT
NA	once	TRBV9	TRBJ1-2	CASSVTGPLDYGYTF	TGTGCCAGCAGCGTAACAGGGCCCCTGGACTATGGCTACACCTTC
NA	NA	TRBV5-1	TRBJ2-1	CASRETLRDNEQFF	TGCGCCAGCCGAGAGACTCTTCGGGACAATGAGCAGTTCTTC
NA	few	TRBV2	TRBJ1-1	CASHGQNTEAFF	TGTGCCAGCCATGGACAGAACACTGAAGCTTTCTTT
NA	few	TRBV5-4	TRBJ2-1	CASSGTLARHPNEQFF	TGTGCCAGCAGCGGGACCCTAGCGAGACACCCCAATGAGCAGTTCTTC
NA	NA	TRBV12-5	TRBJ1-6	CASGLEGRSPLHF	TGTGCTAGTGGTTTGGAGGGGCGATCACCCCTCCACTTT
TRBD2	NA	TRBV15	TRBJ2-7	CATSRDPSGYEQYF	TGTGCCACCAGCAGAGATCCTAGCGGCTACGAGCAGTACTTC
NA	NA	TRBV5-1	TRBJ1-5	CASSLDREQPQHF	TGCGCCAGCAGCTTGGACCGCGAACAGCCCCAGCATTTT
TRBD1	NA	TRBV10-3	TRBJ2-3	CAIRPGTDTDTQYF	TGTGCCATCAGACCTGGGACAGACACAGATACGCAGTATTTT
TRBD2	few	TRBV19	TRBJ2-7	CASRGPGGGAQYF	TGTGCCAGTAGGGGGCCGGGGGGGGGCGCGCAGTACTTC
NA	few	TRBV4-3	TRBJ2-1	CASSQDGGAKFF	TGCGCCAGCAGCCAAGATGGGGGGGCAAAGTTCTTC
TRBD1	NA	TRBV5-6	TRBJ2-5	CASSLTGGGETQYF	TGTGCCAGCAGCTTGACAGGGGGCGGGGAGACCCAGTACTTC
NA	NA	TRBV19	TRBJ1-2	CASSTHRESGYTF	TGTGCCAGTAGTACCCACAGGGAGAGTGGCTACACCTTC
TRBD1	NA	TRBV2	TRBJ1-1	CASSEKGAPTEAFF	TGTGCCAGCAGTGAAAAGGGGGCACCCACTGAAGCTTTCTTT
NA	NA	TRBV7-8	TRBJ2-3	CASSLAAYRSDTQYF	TGTGCCAGCAGCTTAGCCGCCTATCGGTCGGATACGCAGTATTTT
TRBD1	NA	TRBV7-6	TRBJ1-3	CASSLGTGSFSGNTIYF	TGTGCCAGCAGCTTAGGGACAGGCTCCTTCTCTGGAAACACCATATATTTT
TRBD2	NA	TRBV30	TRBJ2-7	CAWSVVTSGTLSYEQYF	TGTGCCTGGAGTGTGGTGACTAGCGGGACCCTTTCCTACGAGCAGTACTTC
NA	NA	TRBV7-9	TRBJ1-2	CASSLVELANYGYTF	TGTGCCAGCAGCTTAGTCGAGTTAGCTAACTATGGCTACACCTTC
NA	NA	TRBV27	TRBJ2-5	CASSLSWSAAQETQYF	TGTGCCAGCAGTTTATCCTGGTCAGCGGCCCAAGAGACCCAGTACTTC
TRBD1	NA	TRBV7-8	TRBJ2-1	CASRTGINEQFF	TGTGCCAGCAGGACAGGGATCAATGAGCAGTTCTTC
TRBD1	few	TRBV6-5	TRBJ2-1	CASRGQGYNEQFF	TGTGCCAGCAGGGGACAGGGGTACAATGAGCAGTTCTTC
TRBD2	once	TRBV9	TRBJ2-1	CASSVGGSGGSYNEQFF	TGTGCCAGCAGCGTAGGGGGTAGCGGGGGCTCCTACAATGAGCAGTTCTTC
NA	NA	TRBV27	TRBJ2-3	CASSSPLRSTDTQYF	TGTGCCAGCAGTTCCCCCCTCAGGAGCACAGATACGCAGTATTTT
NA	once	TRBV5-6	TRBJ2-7	CASSFSPRSSYEQYF	TGTGCCAGCAGCTTCTCTCCCAGGTCCTCCTACGAGCAGTACTTC
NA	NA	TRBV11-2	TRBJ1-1	CASSSAGWGGKTEAFF	TGTGCCAGCAGCTCCGCGGGGTGGGGTGGGAAGACTGAAGCTTTCTTT
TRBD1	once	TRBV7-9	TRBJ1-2	CASSFRYRGRNYGYTF	TGTGCCAGCAGCTTTCGGTACAGGGGACGTAACTATGGCTACACCTTC
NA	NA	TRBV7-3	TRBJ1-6	CASSFAGWNSPLHF	TGTGCCAGCAGCTTTGCAGGGTGGAATTCACCCCTCCACTTT
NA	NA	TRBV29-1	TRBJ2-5	CSVWTAGTQYF	TGCAGCGTCTGGACAGCAGGGACCCAGTACTTC
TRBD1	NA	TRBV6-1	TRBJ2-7	CASRDRGSYEQYF	TGTGCCAGCAGGGACAGGGGCTCCTACGAGCAGTACTTC
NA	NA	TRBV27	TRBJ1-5	CASRIRDTYQPQHF	TGTGCCAGCAGGATCCGGGACACATATCAGCCCCAGCATTTT
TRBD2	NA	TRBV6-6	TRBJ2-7	CASNTGTSAYEQYF	TGTGCCAGCAACACCGGGACTAGCGCCTACGAGCAGTACTTC
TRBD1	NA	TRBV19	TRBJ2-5	CASSFLGQGAIRETQYF	TGTGCCAGTAGTTTCCTCGGACAGGGGGCTATCAGAGAGACCCAGTACTTC
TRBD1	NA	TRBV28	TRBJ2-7	CASRRPGQGSREQYF	TGTGCCAGCAGGCGTCCGGGACAGGGCTCGCGGGAGCAGTACTTC
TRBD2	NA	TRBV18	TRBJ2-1	CASSPLTREGAYNEQFF	TGTGCCAGCTCACCACTGACGAGGGAGGGTGCCTACAATGAGCAGTTCTTC
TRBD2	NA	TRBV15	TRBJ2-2	CATSRGLAGVSTSNGELFF	TGTGCCACCAGCAGAGGACTAGCGGGGGTCTCTACCTCAAACGGGGAGCTGTTTTTT
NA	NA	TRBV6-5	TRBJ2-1	CASSFRGIEQFF	TGTGCCAGCAGTTTTCGGGGGATTGAGCAGTTCTTC
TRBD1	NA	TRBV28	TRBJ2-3	CASSWTGPGQDTDTQYF	TGTGCCAGCAGTTGGACAGGGCCCGGGCAGGACACAGATACGCAGTATTTT
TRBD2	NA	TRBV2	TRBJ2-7	CASPQQRGELGYEQYF	TGTGCCAGCCCTCAGCAGCGGGGCGAGTTGGGCTACGAGCAGTACTTC
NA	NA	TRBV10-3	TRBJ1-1	CAISEDRSGTEAFF	TGTGCCATCAGTGAAGACAGGTCGGGCACTGAAGCTTTCTTT
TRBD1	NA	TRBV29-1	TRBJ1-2	CSVANRGDYGYTF	TGCAGCGTGGCCAACAGGGGAGACTATGGCTACACCTTC
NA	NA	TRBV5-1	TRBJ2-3	CASSRDQGGGTDTQYF	TGCGCCAGCAGCCGTGACCAGGGTGGAGGCACAGATACGCAGTATTTT
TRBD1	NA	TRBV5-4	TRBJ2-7	CASSSQGAIREQYF	TGTGCCAGCAGCTCGCAGGGGGCCATTAGGGAGCAGTACTTC
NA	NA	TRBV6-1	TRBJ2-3	CASSAQGSEGSDTQYF	TGTGCCAGCAGTGCTCAGGGGAGCGAGGGGTCAGATACGCAGTATTTT
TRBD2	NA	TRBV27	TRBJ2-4	CASSPRGVAGGLQYF	TGTGCCAGCAGTCCCCGGGGGGTAGCGGGGGGGCTTCAGTACTTC
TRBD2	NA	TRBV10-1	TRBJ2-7	CASSEQVAGAYEQYF	TGCGCCAGCAGTGAGCAGGTAGCGGGAGCCTACGAGCAGTACTTC